The text below deals with one TCR beta chain. CDR1 and CDR2 from the germline V gene are SNHLY and FYNNEI. V lost 9 bases, J lost 7 bases, and 17 bases lay in between. The length of the CDR3 is 13 residues. These data come from a study of siplizumab effects on memory and regulatory T cells. For every sample, 90,000 to 100,000 TCR templates were assayed. The repertoire was sequenced with immunoSEQ multiplex PCR; TCRdb's copy has only in-frame clones and lacks some. The data show 110,000 or so clones, about 93% seen once. The sequenced material came from non-Treg CD4+ T cells sorted from blood. The receptor was isolated from a human donor in good health. The rearrangement links TRBV2 to TRBJ2-3; tentatively, D is TRBD1 or TRBD2 (6 bases each). DNA for the CDR3: TGTGCCAGGCGGGAACAGGGATTAAATACGCAGTATTTT. It specifies CARREQGLNTQYF.